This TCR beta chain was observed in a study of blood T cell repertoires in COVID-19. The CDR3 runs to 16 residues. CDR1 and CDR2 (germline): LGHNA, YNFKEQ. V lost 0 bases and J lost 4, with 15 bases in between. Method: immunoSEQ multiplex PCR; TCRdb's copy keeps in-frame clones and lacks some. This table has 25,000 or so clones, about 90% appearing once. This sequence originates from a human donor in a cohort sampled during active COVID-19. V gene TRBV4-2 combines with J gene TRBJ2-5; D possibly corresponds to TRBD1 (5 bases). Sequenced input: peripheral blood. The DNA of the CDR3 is TGTGCCAGCAGCCAAGATGAAGGCAGGGCTGGAGAGACCCAGTACTTC. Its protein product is CASSQDEGRAGETQYF.